The clone carrying this TCR beta chain is a singleton in its sample. This specimen belongs to a study of OX40 agonist ivuxolimab in advanced cancers. Measured with immunoSEQ multiplex PCR; TCRdb has only the in-frame clones, and not every one. The sample lists 60,000 to 100,000 clones; over 70% were seen once. Germline V gene data show CDR1 as LNHDA and CDR2 as SQIVND (reference sequence). The CDR3 runs 16 residues. The ends were cut back, 0 bases at V and 8 bases at J, with 16 bases in the middle. This specimen consisted of CD4+ or CD8+ T cells sorted from blood, obtained in a trial of the OX40 agonist ivuxolimab. The receptor was isolated from an adult with an advanced solid tumor such as melanoma, head and neck, liver or kidney cancer. The rearrangement links TRBV19 to TRBJ2-2; maybe TRBD2 (5 bases). For the CDR3, the DNA is TGTGCCAGTAGTATAGATCTATATGAGGGTTTAGGGGAGCTGTTTTTT. Translating it yields CASSIDLYEGLGELFF.